Given below is one TCR beta chain in context. In germline, CDR1 is MGHRA, CDR2 YSYEKL. This CDR3 comprises 18 residues. The J segment lost 2 bases and the V segment lost 2 bases, leaving 9 bases of the junction unmatched. Investigators divided CD4+ cells into CD45RA+ naive and CD45RA-negative memory subsets. Method: immunoSEQ multiplex PCR; TCRdb's copy keeps in-frame clones and lacks some. The sample includes about 680,000 clones, about 80% seen only once; the top ten take 1.5% to 2%. The data were taken from a study of shared clonotypes between healthy human individuals. Study information: The study enrolled a couple of women and three men aged 18 to 49.

The sample taken for sequencing was memory CD4+ T cells sorted from blood. Subset: CD45RA-negative fraction. The V gene is TRBV4-1, the J gene TRBJ2-1; TRBD1 aligns across 10 bases. This clonotype was obtained from a young woman in good health. CDR3 protein: CASSQHTPGTGAYNEQFF. The CDR3 nucleotides read TGCGCCAGCAGCCAACATACTCCCGGGACAGGGGCCTACAATGAGCAGTTCTTC.